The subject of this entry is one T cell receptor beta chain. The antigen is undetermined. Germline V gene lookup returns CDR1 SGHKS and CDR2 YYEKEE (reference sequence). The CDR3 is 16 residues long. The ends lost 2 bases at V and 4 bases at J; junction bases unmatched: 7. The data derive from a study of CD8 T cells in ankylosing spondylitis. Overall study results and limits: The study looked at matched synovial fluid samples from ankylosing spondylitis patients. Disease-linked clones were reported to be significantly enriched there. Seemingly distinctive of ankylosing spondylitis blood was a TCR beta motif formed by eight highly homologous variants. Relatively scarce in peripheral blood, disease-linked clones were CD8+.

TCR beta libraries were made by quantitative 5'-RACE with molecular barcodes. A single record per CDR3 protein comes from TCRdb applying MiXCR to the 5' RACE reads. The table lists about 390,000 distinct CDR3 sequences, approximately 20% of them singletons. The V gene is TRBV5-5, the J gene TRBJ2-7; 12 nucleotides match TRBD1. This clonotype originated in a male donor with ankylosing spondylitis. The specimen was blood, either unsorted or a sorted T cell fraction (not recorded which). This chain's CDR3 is CASSFSGTGGLYEQYF. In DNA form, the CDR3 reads TGTGCCAGCAGCTTCTCCGGGACAGGGGGCTTGTACGAGCAGTACTTC.